This entry describes one T cell receptor beta chain. The sample belongs to a study of blood T cell repertoires in COVID-19. Original data processing: Amplification with reference gene primers provided the estimates of nucleated cell counts. Only in-frame clones appear in the TCRdb table, and some are missing; sequencing was by immunoSEQ multiplex PCR. The V and J calls and clone size were taken over from that table, and D and trimming were inferred from the DNA. Here the sample spans under 300,000 clones, around 86% being singletons. The V gene's germline CDR1 is SGHVS and CDR2 FNYEAQ. The CDR3 covers 16 residues. Germline trimming cut 5 bases from V and 4 bases from J; bases unmatched to any gene: 8.

The chain has TRBV7-6 and TRBJ2-1; 10 bases map to TRBD2. Sequenced input: peripheral blood. The clonotype was recovered from a man aged 18 to 30 with active or convalescent COVID-19. As DNA, the CDR3 is TGTGCCAGCAGCGTAATTACTAGCGGGGCTTACAATGAGCAGTTCTTC. Encoded protein: CASSVITSGAYNEQFF. Full variable domain (missing parts from reference TRBV7-6 and TRBJ2-1): GAGVSQSPRYKVTKRGQDVALRCDPISGHVSLYWYRQALGQGPEFLTYFNYEAQQDKSGLPNDRFSAERPEGSISTLTIQRTEQRDSAMYRCASSVITSGAYNEQFFGPGTRLTVL.